This TCR beta chain was sequenced for a study of beta chain features in type 1 diabetes. This CDR3 contains 15 residues. This clone occurred a few times. Its antigen is unidentified. Broader study findings: Resolution of whether HLA type affects TCRB rearrangement was not achieved here. Across all four CD4+ subsets, people with type 1 diabetes showed modestly shorter TCRB CDR3s.

Investigators reverse transcribed all isolated RNA, so they sequenced expressed TCRB transcripts. Repertoires were generated with immunoSEQ multiplex PCR, while TCRdb's copy carries only in-frame clones and drops some. The sample contains 250,000 to 300,000 clones, around 25% of which appear only once. The specimen sequenced was naive CD4+ T cells from blood. The V call is TRBV21-1, the J call TRBJ2-3; the table's TRBD2 call for D was not verified on the DNA. TRBV21-1 has pseudogene status. This clonotype was sampled from a woman aged 30 to 39 with type 1 diabetes. CDR3 sequence reads: CASSSDTSIADTQYF. CDR3 sequence (DNA): TGTGCCAGCAGCTCGGATACTAGCATCGCAGATACGCAGTATTTT.